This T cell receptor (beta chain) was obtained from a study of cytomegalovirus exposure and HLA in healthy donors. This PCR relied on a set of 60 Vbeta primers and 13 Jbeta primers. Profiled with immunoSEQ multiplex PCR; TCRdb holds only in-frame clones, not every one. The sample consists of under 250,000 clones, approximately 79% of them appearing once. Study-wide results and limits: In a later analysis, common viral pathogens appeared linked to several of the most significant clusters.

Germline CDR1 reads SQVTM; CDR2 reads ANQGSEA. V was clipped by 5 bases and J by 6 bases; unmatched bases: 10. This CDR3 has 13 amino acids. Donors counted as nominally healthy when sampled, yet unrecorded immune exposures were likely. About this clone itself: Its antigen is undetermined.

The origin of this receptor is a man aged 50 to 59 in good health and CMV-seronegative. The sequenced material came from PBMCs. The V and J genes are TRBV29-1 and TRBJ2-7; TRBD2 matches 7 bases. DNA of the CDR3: TGCAGCGTTACGCGCGGGAGTACGGGCGAGCAGTACTTC. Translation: CSVTRGSTGEQYF.